The 21 T cell receptor beta chains reported below all come from one sample, sequenced in a study of T cell responses to AZD1222 COVID-19 vaccine. Clones were sequenced by immunoSEQ multiplex PCR, and TCRdb holds only the in-frame ones, with some missing. The repertoire holds approximately 140,000 clones, 92% seen once, with approximately 4% in the top ten. The sequencing here drew on peripheral blood, taken 28 days after the second AZD1222 dose. All receptors derive from an adult who received the AZD1222 COVID-19 vaccine.

The gene calls are TRBV28 and TRBJ2-3; TRBD1 matches at 10 bases. The length of the CDR3 is 14 residues. The trim removed 5 bases at V and 6 bases at J, leaving 5 bases unmatched. CDR1 and CDR2 from the germline V gene are MDHEN and SYDVKM. The CDR3 protein is CASSVTGGADTQYF. Written as DNA, the CDR3 is TGTGCCAGCAGTGTGACAGGGGGCGCGGATACGCAGTATTTT.

The chain has TRBV4-1 and TRBJ2-7; TRBD1 aligns across 7 bases. The CDR3 has 15 amino acids. The germline V gene has CDR1 MGHRA and CDR2 YSYEKL. The V gene end was trimmed by 2 bases and the J gene end by 4 bases; junction bases not matched to a gene: 8. The CDR3 DNA reads as TGCGCCAGCAGCCAATCGCCGGACAGGCTTTACGAGCAGTACTTC. This encodes CASSQSPDRLYEQYF.

The rearrangement joins TRBV5-8 to TRBJ1-4; 9 positions agree with TRBD1. The CDR3 has 14 residues. Per germline, CDR1 SGHTS and CDR2 YDEGEE. V was pared by 6 bases and J by 6 bases, with 6 bases of the junction left unmatched. CDR3: CASTPRQGDEKLFF. The CDR3, as DNA: TGTGCCAGCACGCCAAGACAGGGGGATGAAAAACTGTTTTTT.

This clone was seen only a few times. The chain links TRBV28 to TRBJ2-3, with 7 bases fitting TRBD1. The trim removed 5 bases at V and 2 bases at J, leaving 16 bases unmatched. Germline V gives CDR1 MDHEN, CDR2 SYDVKM. This CDR3 spans 18 amino acids. The CDR3 region has the DNA TGTGCCAGCAGTCCTTCACAGGGGTTAGGGGCACACACAGATACGCAGTATTTT. Translated, it gives CASSPSQGLGAHTDTQYF. The variable domain in full, completed from reference TRBV28 and TRBJ2-3, reads DVKVTQSSRYLVKRTGEKVFLECVQDMDHENMFWYRQDPGLGLRLIYFSYDVKMKEKGDIPEGYSVSREKKERFSLILESASTNQTSMYLCASSPSQGLGAHTDTQYFGPGTRLTVL.

The V gene is TRBV28, the J gene TRBJ1-5; D call uncertain. Germline V gene sequence: CDR1 MDHEN, CDR2 SYDVKM. This CDR3 comprises 18 residues. Trimming shortened V by 3 bases and J by 2 bases, and 20 bases separated the two germline ends. CDR3 sequence: CASSFRSAQAHRNQPQHF. CDR3 nucleotide sequence: TGTGCCAGCAGTTTTAGATCCGCCCAGGCCCACCGCAATCAGCCCCAGCATTTT.

The V gene is TRBV13, the J gene TRBJ2-5, with 8 bases identical to TRBD1. V dropped 1 base and J dropped 0; count of bases not matched to a gene: 10. Germline V gives CDR1 PRHDT, CDR2 FYEKMQ (reference sequence). The CDR3 loop spans 18 amino acids. CDR3 region: CASSLVFQDREYQETQYF. The CDR3 coding sequence is TGTGCCAGCAGCTTAGTATTTCAGGACAGGGAATACCAAGAGACCCAGTACTTC. Complete variable domain (other parts from reference TRBV13 and TRBJ2-5): AAGVIQSPRHLIKEKRETATLKCYPIPRHDTVYWYQQGPGQDPQFLISFYEKMQSDKGSIPDRFSAQQFSDYHSELNMSSLELGDSALYFCASSLVFQDREYQETQYFGPGTRLLVL.

This chain joins TRBV7-2 and TRBJ1-6, with D possibly being TRBD1 (6 bases). The germline gives CDR1 SGHTA, CDR2 FQGNSA. The ends were cut back, 1 base at V and 9 bases at J, with 13 bases in the middle. This CDR3 has 15 amino acids. The CDR3 here is CASSLEQGIFSPLHF. The CDR3 nucleotides read TGTGCCAGCAGCTTAGAACAGGGTATTTTTTCACCCCTCCACTTT.

J is TRBJ2-1 and V is TRBV6-4; D is undetermined. Germline CDR1 and CDR2: MRHNA and SNTAGT. The CDR3 covers 14 residues. The V gene lost 0 bases and the J gene lost 7 bases, with 10 bases spanning the gap. In DNA, the CDR3 is TGTGCCAGCAGTGACTCGGGCCCCAGTAATGAGCAGTTCTTC. Amino acid sequence: CASSDSGPSNEQFF.

Points on this clone: Other DNA sequences within the sample encode an identical CDR3. The chain employs TRBV7-2 and TRBJ1-2; D unclear. This CDR3 contains 12 residues. Germline V lookup: CDR1 SGHTA, CDR2 FQGNSA. Trimming left V 1 base short and J 4 bases short, with 4 bases between. Here the CDR3 DNA reads TGTGCCAGCAGCTTAGGGGGCTATGGCTACACCTTC. Translated: CASSLGGYGYTF.

This chain connects TRBV18 to TRBJ1-5, with a tentative D call TRBD1 (6 bases). The V gene lost 5 bases and the J gene lost 3 bases, with 20 bases spanning the gap. The CDR3 sequence is 17 residues long. In germline, CDR1 is KGHSH, CDR2 LQKENI. CDR3 sequence reads: CASSELRGARLNQPQHF. The CDR3, as DNA: TGTGCCAGCTCAGAGCTTCGGGGGGCTCGTCTCAATCAGCCCCAGCATTTT. Full variable domain (rest looked up from reference TRBV18 and TRBJ1-5): NAGVMQNPRHLVRRRGQEARLRCSPMKGHSHVYWYRQLPEEGLKFMVYLQKENIIDESGMPKERFSAEFPKEGPSILRIQQVVRGDSAAYFCASSELRGARLNQPQHFGDGTRLSIL.

This clone was observed a single time. The chain carries TRBV28 and TRBJ1-3; a possible D gene is TRBD1 (6 bases). V lost 6 bases to trimming and J lost 0 bases, with 12 bases between them. CDR1 MDHEN and CDR2 SYDVKM come from the germline V gene. CDR3 size: 15 residues. The CDR3 DNA sequence: TGTGCCAGCAGGAGGACAGTATCCTCTGGAAACACCATATATTTT. It is translated as CASRRTVSSGNTIYF.

V usage is TRBV4-2 and J usage is TRBJ1-5; the D gene is possibly TRBD1 (6 bases). The CDR3 is 18 amino acids. CDR1 and CDR2 from the germline V gene are LGHNA and YNFKEQ. Trimming took 0 bases from V and 8 from J, leaving 23 bases between them. CDR3 amino acids: CASSQDMGAWLSGKPQHF. The CDR3 DNA is TGTGCCAGCAGCCAAGACATGGGGGCCTGGCTATCTGGGAAGCCCCAGCATTTT.

The rearrangement links TRBV13 to TRBJ1-1; 11 bases align to TRBD1. Germline trimming cut 5 bases from V and 3 bases from J; bases unmatched to any gene: 8. The CDR3 has 16 amino acids. Looked up from germline, CDR1 is PRHDT and CDR2 is FYEKMQ (reference sequence). The CDR3 region has the DNA TGTGCCAGCAGCCCGGGGACAGGGGGGCAATACACTGAAGCTTTCTTT. Protein product: CASSPGTGGQYTEAFF.

The V and J genes are TRBV4-3 and TRBJ2-5; either TRBD1 or TRBD2 may fit D (5 bases each). V was clipped by 3 bases and J by 0 bases, with 17 bases between them. Germline V CDR1 and CDR2: LGHNA, YSLEER. The CDR3 totals 17 residues. CDR3 in DNA: TGCGCCAGCAGCCAGGTGAGGACCGGGGCGTACCAAGAGACCCAGTACTTC. Its translation: CASSQVRTGAYQETQYF.

This chain links TRBV6-7 with TRBJ2-7, with D uncertain. Being an ORF, TRBV6-7 has a function that is uncertain. The CDR3 has 13 residues. V lost 8 bases and J 2 bases, leaving 13 bases between the germline ends. CDR3 protein: CASGPGSTYEQYF. The CDR3 region has the DNA TGTGCCAGCGGCCCGGGTTCCACCTACGAGCAGTACTTC.

V is TRBV7-2 and J is TRBJ2-1; 9 bases line up with TRBD2. The germline CDR1 and CDR2 sequences are SGHTA and FQGNSA. J was trimmed by 2 bases and V by 5 bases; bases with no gene match: 10. This CDR3 contains 17 residues. For the CDR3, the DNA is TGTGCCAGCAGCCCCCGGGGCGGGGGGGCTACCTACAATGAGCAGTTCTTC. It translates to CASSPRGGGATYNEQFF.

The chain recombines TRBV4-3 with TRBJ2-7, with 7 bases matching TRBD1. CDR1 LGHNA and CDR2 YSLEER come from the germline V gene. The V segment lost 0 bases and the J segment 0 bases; nucleotides outside the gene matches: 8. This CDR3 has 17 residues. This chain's CDR3 is CASSQDWDRRASYEQYF. CDR3 coding DNA: TGCGCCAGCAGCCAAGATTGGGACAGAAGGGCCTCCTACGAGCAGTACTTC.

This clone was observed once. The chain joins TRBV9 to TRBJ1-1; D may be TRBD1 (6 bases). CDR3 length equals 13 residues. Trimming left V 7 bases short and J 4 bases short, with 14 bases between. Germline V gene lookup returns CDR1 SGDLS and CDR2 YYNGEE. The CDR3 nucleotides read TGTGCCAGCTCAGATACAGGGACCACTGAAGCTTTCTTT. Amino acid sequence: CASSDTGTTEAFF.

The V gene is TRBV9, the J gene TRBJ2-1; the match to TRBD1 covers 10 bases. Germline assignment: CDR1 SGDLS and CDR2 YYNGEE. The CDR3 is made up of 16 amino acids. V dropped 7 bases and J dropped 9; count of bases not matched to a gene: 16. CDR3 residues: CASGTWWDRGISEQFF. Written as DNA, the CDR3 is TGTGCCAGCGGCACCTGGTGGGACAGGGGTATCAGTGAGCAGTTCTTC.

V is TRBV11-2 and J is TRBJ2-7; TRBD1 aligns across 8 bases. V was pared by 6 bases and J by 6 bases, with 4 bases of the junction left unmatched. CDR3 size: 12 residues. Germline CDR1 is SGHAT and CDR2 is FQNNGV. CDR3 region: CASRSDRGEQYF. CDR3 DNA: TGTGCCAGCAGATCCGACAGGGGCGAGCAGTACTTC.

The gene calls are TRBV10-3 and TRBJ1-2; a possible D gene is TRBD1 (5 bases). The CDR3 has 16 amino acids. Germline V CDR1 and CDR2: ENHRY, SYGVKD. V lost 0 bases to trimming and J lost 0 bases, with 11 bases between them. The CDR3 loop reads CAISESRGSANYGYTF. The CDR3 region has the DNA TGTGCCATCAGTGAGTCCCGGGGGTCCGCTAACTATGGCTACACCTTC.